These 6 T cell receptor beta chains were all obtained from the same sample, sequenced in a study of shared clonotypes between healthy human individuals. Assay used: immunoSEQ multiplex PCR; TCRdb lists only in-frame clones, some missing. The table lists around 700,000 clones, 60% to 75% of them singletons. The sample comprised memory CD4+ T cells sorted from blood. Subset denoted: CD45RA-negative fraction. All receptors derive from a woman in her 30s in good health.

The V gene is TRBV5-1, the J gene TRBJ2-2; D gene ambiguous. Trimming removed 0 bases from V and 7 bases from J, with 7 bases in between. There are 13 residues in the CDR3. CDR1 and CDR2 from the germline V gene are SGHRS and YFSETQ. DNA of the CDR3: TGCGCCAGCAGCTTGGAAGGTCACGGGGAGCTGTTTTTT. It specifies CASSLEGHGELFF.

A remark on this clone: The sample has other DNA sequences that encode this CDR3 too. The CDR3 nucleotides are TGTGCCAGCAGCTGGGACAGGGGAAACACTGAAGCTTTCTTT. This gives the protein CASSWDRGNTEAFF. J is TRBJ1-1 and V is TRBV5-4; the match to TRBD1 covers 10 bases. Losses at the gene ends were 3 bases for V and 2 bases for J; bases not matched to a gene: 1. Looked up from germline, CDR1 is SGHNT and CDR2 is YYREEE (reference sequence). This CDR3 region has 14 residues.

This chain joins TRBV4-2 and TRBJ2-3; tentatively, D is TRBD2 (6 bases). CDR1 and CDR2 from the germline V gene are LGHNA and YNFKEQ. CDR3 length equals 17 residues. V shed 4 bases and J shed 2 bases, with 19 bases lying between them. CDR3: CASSLDTGESSTDTQYF. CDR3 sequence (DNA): TGTGCCAGCAGCCTTGATACGGGGGAATCCTCCACAGATACGCAGTATTTT.

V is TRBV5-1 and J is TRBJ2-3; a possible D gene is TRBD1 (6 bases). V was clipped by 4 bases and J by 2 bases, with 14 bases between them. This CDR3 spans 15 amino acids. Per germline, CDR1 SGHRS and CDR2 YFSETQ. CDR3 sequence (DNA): TGCGCCAGCAGCCAACCGGACAGACCCACAGATACGCAGTATTTT. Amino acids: CASSQPDRPTDTQYF.

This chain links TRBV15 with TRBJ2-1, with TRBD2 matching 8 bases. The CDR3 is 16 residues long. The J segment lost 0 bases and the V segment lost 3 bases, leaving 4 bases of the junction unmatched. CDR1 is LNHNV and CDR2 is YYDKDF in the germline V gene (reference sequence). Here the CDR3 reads CATSRGSGSSYNEQFF. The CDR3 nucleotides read TGTGCCACCAGCAGGGGCAGCGGGAGCTCCTACAATGAGCAGTTCTTC.

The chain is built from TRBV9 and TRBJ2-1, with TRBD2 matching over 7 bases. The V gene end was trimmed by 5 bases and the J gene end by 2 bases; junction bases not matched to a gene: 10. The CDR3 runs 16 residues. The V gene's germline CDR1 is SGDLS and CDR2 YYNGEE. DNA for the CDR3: TGTGCCAGCAGGGGAGGCGGCGGGAGCGCCTACAATGAGCAGTTCTTC. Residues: CASRGGGGSAYNEQFF.